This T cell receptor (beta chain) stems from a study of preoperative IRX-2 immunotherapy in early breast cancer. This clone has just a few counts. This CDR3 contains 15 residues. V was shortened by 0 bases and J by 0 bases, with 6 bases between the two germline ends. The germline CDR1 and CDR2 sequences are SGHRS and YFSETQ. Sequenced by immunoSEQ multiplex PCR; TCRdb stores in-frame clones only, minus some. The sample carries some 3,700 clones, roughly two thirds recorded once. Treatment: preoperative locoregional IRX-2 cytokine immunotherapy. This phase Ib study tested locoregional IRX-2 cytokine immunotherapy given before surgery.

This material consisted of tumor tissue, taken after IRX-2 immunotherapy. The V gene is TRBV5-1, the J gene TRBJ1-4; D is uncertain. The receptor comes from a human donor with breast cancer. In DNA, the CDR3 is TGCGCCAGCAGCTTGGGGTATGCAACTAATGAAAAACTGTTTTTT. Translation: CASSLGYATNEKLFF.